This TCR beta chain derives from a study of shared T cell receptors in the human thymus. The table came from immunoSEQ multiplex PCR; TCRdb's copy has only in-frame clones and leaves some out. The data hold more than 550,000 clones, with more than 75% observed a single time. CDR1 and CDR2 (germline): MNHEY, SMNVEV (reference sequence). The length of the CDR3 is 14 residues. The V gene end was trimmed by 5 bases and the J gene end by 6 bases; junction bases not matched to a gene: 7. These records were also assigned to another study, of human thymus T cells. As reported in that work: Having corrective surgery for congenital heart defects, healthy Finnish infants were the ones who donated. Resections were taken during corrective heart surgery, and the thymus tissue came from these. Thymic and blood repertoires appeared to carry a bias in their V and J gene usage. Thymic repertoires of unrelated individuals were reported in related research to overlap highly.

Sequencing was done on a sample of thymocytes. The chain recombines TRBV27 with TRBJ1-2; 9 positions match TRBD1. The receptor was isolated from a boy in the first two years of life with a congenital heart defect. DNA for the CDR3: TGTGCCAGCAGTGGCCGGGACAGGGTCGATGGCTACACCTTC. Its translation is CASSGRDRVDGYTF.